What follows are 20 T cell receptor beta chains derived from one specimen sequenced in a study of a mutant IDH1 vaccine in newly diagnosed glioma. No cognate antigen is known for these TCRs. Time point: week 11, during vaccination. A single vaccine dose contained 300 ug of mutant IDH1 20-mer peptide, and topical imiquimod was used with it. Only in-frame clones appear in the TCRdb table, and some are missing; sequencing was by immunoSEQ multiplex PCR. The sample has some 54,000 clones; roughly 90% are singletons. The source was PBMCs, collected from a glioma patient whose treatment included an IDH1 peptide vaccine. The receptors were gathered from a man in his forties or fifties with glioma.

The chain has TRBV2 and TRBJ1-3; 7 bases agree with TRBD1. Looked up from germline, CDR1 is SNHLY and CDR2 is FYNNEI. V gave up 6 bases and J gave up 5 bases; unmatched junction bases: 13. The CDR3 has 16 residues. CDR3 residues: CASRPRAGQLRNTIYF. CDR3 bases: TGTGCCAGCAGGCCTAGGGCGGGACAGCTAAGAAACACCATATATTTT.

The chain has TRBV10-1 and TRBJ1-1; D is unresolved. The CDR3 has 13 residues. The germline gives CDR1 WNHNN, CDR2 SYGVQD (reference sequence). Trimming took 4 bases from V and 1 from J, leaving 7 bases between them. The CDR3 coding sequence is TGCGCCAGCAGTGGGAACAGGAACACTGAAGCTTTCTTT. Protein sequence: CASSGNRNTEAFF.

The CDR3 bases are TGTGCCAGCAGGGCGGGGGTGGGTAATCAGCCCCAGCATTTT. It translates to CASRAGVGNQPQHF. The V gene is TRBV6-1, the J gene TRBJ1-5, with a weak D call TRBD1 (5 bases). V was trimmed by 6 bases and J by 4 bases, leaving 13 bases between them. The CDR3 is 14 amino acids. CDR1 is MNHNS and CDR2 is SASEGT in the germline V gene.

The genes are TRBV7-9 and TRBJ1-4; possible D gene TRBD1, 6 bases. The length of the CDR3 is 16 residues. V dropped 1 base and J dropped 8 bases, with 17 bases sitting between them. From germline, CDR1 is SEHNR and CDR2 FQNEAQ (reference sequence). The CDR3 sequence: CASSLVSTGQGEKLFF. The CDR3 coding sequence is TGTGCCAGCAGCTTAGTTTCGACAGGCCAGGGAGAAAAACTGTTTTTT.

Comment on this clone: Other DNA sequences in the sample encode the same CDR3. The chain recombines TRBV19 with TRBJ2-7, with 7 nucleotides matching TRBD1. After removal of 5 bases from V and 3 bases from J, the junction contained 1 base not matched to a gene. Germline CDR1 is LNHDA and CDR2 is SQIVND (reference sequence). The CDR3 is made up of 12 amino acids. The CDR3 DNA reads TGTGCCAGTAGTCGACAGGGCTACGAGCAGTACTTC. Encoded protein: CASSRQGYEQYF. Looking up the rest from reference TRBV19 and TRBJ2-7 gives the full variable domain: DGGITQSPKYLFRKEGQNVTLSCEQNLNHDAMYWYRQDPGQGLRLIYYSQIVNDFQKGDIAEGYSVSREKKESFPLTVTSAQKNPTAFYLCASSRQGYEQYFGPGTRLTVT.

V gene TRBV2 combines with J gene TRBJ1-2; D remains unclear. The V gene lost 3 bases and the J gene lost 0 bases, with 11 bases spanning the gap. Germline lookup yields CDR1 SNHLY and CDR2 FYNNEI. This CDR3 is 15 amino acids long. CDR3 nucleotide sequence: TGTGCCAGCAGTGATTACTCCTCAGCTAACTATGGCTACACCTTC. Its protein is CASSDYSSANYGYTF. The full variable domain, completed using reference TRBV2 and TRBJ1-2, is EPEVTQTPSHQVTQMGQEVILRCVPISNHLYFYWYRQILGQKVEFLVSFYNNEISEKSEIFDDQFSVERPDGSNFTLKIRSTKLEDSAMYFCASSDYSSANYGYTFGSGTRLTVV.

The rearrangement links TRBV2 to TRBJ2-7; D is ambiguous. V lost 6 bases and J lost 3, with 3 bases in between. The CDR3 totals 10 residues. Germline V CDR1 and CDR2: SNHLY, FYNNEI. CDR3 coding DNA: TGTGCCAGCAGGGGCTACGAGCAGTACTTC. Amino acid sequence: CASRGYEQYF.

V usage is TRBV6-1 and J usage is TRBJ1-2; D is possibly TRBD1 (5 bases). Germline V lookup: CDR1 MNHNS, CDR2 SASEGT. CDR3 size: 13 residues. The germline V and J ends were trimmed by 2 bases and 7 bases, with 11 bases remaining between them. CDR3 DNA sequence: TGTGCCAGCAGTGAAATCGGGGACTTTGGCTACACCTTC. Translated: CASSEIGDFGYTF.

The chain is built from TRBV20-1 and TRBJ2-5, with TRBD2 as a possible D gene (5 bases). Trimming took 7 bases from V and 7 from J, leaving 13 bases between them. The CDR3 is 11 residues long. Germline CDR1 is DFQATT and CDR2 is SNEGSKA (reference sequence). The CDR3: CSGDGKGTQYF. For the CDR3, the DNA is TGCAGTGGAGACGGGAAAGGGACCCAGTACTTC.

The chain combines TRBV5-1 with TRBJ2-1, with D perhaps given as TRBD1 or TRBD2 (5 bases each). CDR3 length: 16 residues. Trimming removed 1 base from V and 7 bases from J, with 18 bases in between. Per germline, CDR1 SGHRS and CDR2 YFSETQ. The CDR3: CASSLLHGTNNNEQFF. Here the CDR3 DNA reads TGCGCCAGCAGCTTGCTACACGGGACCAATAATAATGAGCAGTTCTTC.

The chain uses TRBV7-2 and TRBJ1-6; D is possibly TRBD1 (5 bases). The CDR3 totals 15 residues. CDR1 and CDR2 (germline): SGHTA, FQGNSA. With 5 bases removed from V and 7 bases from J, the gap between germline ends came to 15 bases. This CDR3 is CASSPRPGDNSPLHF. In DNA form, the CDR3 reads TGTGCCAGCAGCCCCCGCCCGGGGGACAATTCACCCCTCCACTTT.

The CDR3: CASSLAGTSGFYEQYF. CDR3 in DNA: TGTGCCAGCAGCTTGGCCGGGACTAGCGGCTTCTACGAGCAGTACTTC. The rearrangement uses TRBV5-8 and TRBJ2-7, with 11 nucleotides matching TRBD2. The ends lost 0 bases at V and 3 bases at J; junction bases unmatched: 5. The CDR3 is 16 residues long. Germline V lookup: CDR1 SGHTS, CDR2 YDEGEE.

A single count supports this clone. The chain couples TRBV28 to TRBJ2-7, with TRBD1 identical over 7 bases. J gave up 5 bases and V 7 bases, and 8 bases lay outside the gene matches. This CDR3 is built from 13 residues. CDR1 is MDHEN, CDR2 SYDVKM, per germline. The CDR3 reads CASTTGAANEQYF. The DNA of the CDR3 is TGTGCCAGCACCACAGGGGCAGCCAACGAGCAGTACTTC.

The CDR3 loop reads CSAEGTGRGYGYTF. The CDR3 nucleotides read TGCAGCGCCGAGGGTACAGGGAGAGGATATGGCTACACCTTC. The V and J genes are TRBV29-1 and TRBJ1-2; TRBD1 is a possible D gene (6 bases). The V end was cut by 7 bases, the J end by 5 bases, with 20 bases between. CDR1 is SQVTM and CDR2 is ANQGSEA in the germline V gene. CDR3 length: 14 amino acids.

V and J are TRBV4-3 and TRBJ1-2, with 8 bases identical to TRBD1. V lost 3 bases to trimming and J lost 7 bases; unmatched junction nucleotides: 10. The CDR3 is made up of 15 amino acids. In germline, CDR1 is LGHNA, CDR2 YSLEER. The CDR3: CASSQDTSGGTGYTF. CDR3 nucleotides: TGCGCCAGCAGCCAGGACACATCAGGGGGCACTGGCTACACCTTC.

The rearrangement uses TRBV5-5 and TRBJ2-7; 10 bases line up with TRBD2. The germline CDR1 and CDR2 sequences are SGHKS and YYEKEE (reference sequence). The CDR3 is made up of 15 amino acids. V lost 4 bases, J lost 7 bases, and 11 bases stayed unmatched. Here the CDR3 DNA reads TGTGCCAGCAGCCCGCCCCTAGCGGGAGCTTTTGAGCAGTACTTC. This codes for CASSPPLAGAFEQYF. The full variable domain, its missing parts supplied by reference TRBV5-5 and TRBJ2-7, is DAGVTQSPTHLIKTRGQQVTLRCSPISGHKSVSWYQQVLGQGPQFIFQYYEKEERGRGNFPDRFSARQFPNYSSELNVNALLLGDSALYLCASSPPLAGAFEQYFGPGTRLTVT.

V gene TRBV6-1 combines with J gene TRBJ2-5, with TRBD2 matching over 12 bases. CDR1 MNHNS and CDR2 SASEGT come from the germline V gene. V was pared by 11 bases and J by 1 base, with 8 bases of the junction left unmatched. The CDR3 contains 15 residues. CDR3 region: CAATPSGGAQETQYF. DNA for the CDR3: TGTGCCGCGACCCCTAGCGGGGGGGCCCAAGAGACCCAGTACTTC.

The chain is built from TRBV5-6 and TRBJ2-3, with 11 bases fitting TRBD2. This CDR3 is 17 amino acids long. CDR1 is SGHDT, CDR2 YYEEEE, per germline. V lost 3 bases to trimming and J lost 1 base; unmatched junction nucleotides: 7. CDR3 nucleotide sequence: TGTGCCAGCAGCTGGGGGGCTAGCGGGGGGCGCACAGATACGCAGTATTTT. Amino acid sequence: CASSWGASGGRTDTQYF.

This clone was counted a single time. The chain couples TRBV11-2 to TRBJ2-7, with 9 bases matching TRBD1. The V gene end was trimmed by 5 bases and the J gene end by 3 bases; junction bases not matched to a gene: 5. The CDR3 consists of 14 residues. The germline V gene encodes CDR1 SGHAT and CDR2 FQNNGV. The CDR3 DNA follows: TGTGCCAGCAGCACTACGACAGGGGGCTACGAGCAGTACTTC. Translated: CASSTTTGGYEQYF. Full variable domain (missing parts from reference TRBV11-2 and TRBJ2-7): EAGVAQSPRYKIIEKRQSVAFWCNPISGHATLYWYQQILGQGPKLLIQFQNNGVVDDSQLPKDRFSAERLKGVDSTLKIQPAKLEDSAVYLCASSTTTGGYEQYFGPGTRLTVT.

The CDR3 sequence is CAWNPGTGDTEAFF. Here the CDR3 DNA reads TGTGCCTGGAACCCCGGGACAGGGGACACTGAAGCTTTCTTT. The chain combines TRBV30 with TRBJ1-1, with TRBD1 identical over 10 bases. The V gene's germline CDR1 is GTSNPN and CDR2 SVGIG (reference sequence). The CDR3 is made up of 14 amino acids. Trimming took 4 bases from V and 3 from J; bases not matched to a gene: 5.